This record looks at one T cell receptor beta chain sequence and its context. Its antigen remains unidentified. The read terminates 3 residues before the CDR3 end, so the remaining end is supplied by the germline J gene. The source of the sample is a study of Tregs in tolerant kidney transplant recipients (dated by TCRdb to about 2019). For the study in its entirety: Related donors were used in the transplants with nonmyeloablative bone marrow transplantation, and mixed chimerism was transient in the human trials. Before combined kidney and bone marrow transplantation, this study identified donor-specific regulatory T cells using TCRbeta sequencing and then followed those same cells after transplant. The research as a whole found: Expanding Tregs with activated donor B cells appeared to identify the most biologically relevant and donor-specific TCRbeta repertoire. For some patients the PCR primers changed over time, which made it impossible to compare the samples from those patients at the nucleotide level. Because the study included only a small number of patients, the results must be confirmed in larger populations and under other immunosuppression protocols. Although technical replication error seemed to be minimal, the question of biological reproducibility was not addressed directly. In tolerant patients, donor-specific Tregs expanded more than Tregs overall, which suggests antigen-driven rather than nonspecific expansion.

The germline V gene sets CDR1 to SGHRS and CDR2 to YFSETQ. The CDR3 covers 14 residues, taking in both the cysteine and the phenylalanine. The DNA shown is the part of the CDR3 that was read: 33 bases, in frame from base 1. Between the V and J ends, shortened by 0 bases and 7 bases respectively, the junction contains 11 bases. What the time point label conveys for this sample: blood sample drawn before combined kidney and bone marrow transplant. Thawed PBMCs were FACS-sorted into unstimulated Tregs (CD4+CD25+CD127-), CD4+ non-Tregs (CD4+CD25-), CD4 cells and CD8 cells. A few combined kidney and bone marrow transplant recipients from the ITN036ST trial were included as patients, and samples were available only from these trial subjects. Healthy control blood was processed to PBMCs with a Ficoll density gradient and then cryopreserved, whereas patient PBMCs were collected both before and after transplant.

Genomic DNA was extracted from sorted cells with the QIAGEN DNeasy Blood and Tissue Kit for TCRbeta CDR3 sequencing. High-throughput TCRbeta CDR3 sequencing, which included PCR amplification with bias correction and internal controls, was done commercially through immunoSEQ. As for how the authors treated the data: Unique productive TCRbeta sequences were defined by CDR3 nucleotide sequence where primers matched, and otherwise by CDR3 amino acid sequence together with Vbeta and Jbeta genes. To correct for sorting error, sequences found in more than one sorted population at a frequency ratio of 2:1 or less were discarded, and the remaining shared sequences were assigned to the population with the higher frequency. A sequence counted as donor-reactive if, in CFSE-low cells, the sequence had a frequency of at least 0.01% and was expanded at least 5-fold compared with unstimulated cells. Repertoire divergence was quantified by Jensen-Shannon divergence using the top 100 TCRbeta sequences ranked by frequency. For samples with multiple sequencing runs, sorting error was corrected separately for each run before the runs were pooled. The immuneACCESS repertoire file appears here via TCRdb, limited to in-frame rearrangements. These files lack a portion of the clones; in checked studies, under half of the deficit traces to unresolved V genes, and the cause of the others is not known. Clonal size and the V and J genes are those of that table, whereas D and trimming came from the DNA. The sample's table covers fewer than 35,000 clones. Roughly 7.1% of the sample is in the top ten clones.

Rearrangement joined TRBV5-1 to TRBJ1-5; perhaps TRBD1 is the D gene, with 6 bases matching. The source material was CD8+ T cells from blood, sampled before the transplant. This TCR was recovered from a human donor who received a combined kidney and bone marrow transplant. The CDR3 has the sequence CASSLEQGGQPQHF. The sequenced CDR3 bases are TGCGCCAGCAGCTTGGAACAGGGTGGGCAGCCC.